One and the same sample provided the 9 T cell receptor beta chains below, sequenced in a study of OX40 agonist ivuxolimab in advanced cancers. Produced via immunoSEQ multiplex PCR; TCRdb's table is partial and in-frame only. The sample yields around 70,000 clones, 82% seen once. Sample: CD4+ or CD8+ T cells sorted from blood, taken in a trial of the OX40 agonist ivuxolimab. These receptors all come from an adult with an advanced solid tumor such as melanoma, head and neck, liver or kidney cancer.

The chain has TRBV28 and TRBJ1-5, with TRBD1 as a possible D gene (6 bases). The V gene's germline CDR1 is MDHEN and CDR2 SYDVKM. The length of the CDR3 is 12 residues. Trimming pared 6 bases from V and 5 bases from J, leaving 8 bases between. The CDR3 bases are TGTGCCAGCAGGGACAGTTATCAGCCCCAGCATTTT. As protein: CASRDSYQPQHF.

The J gene is TRBJ2-5, the V gene TRBV5-1; D remains unclear. The germline V gene has CDR1 SGHRS and CDR2 YFSETQ. Trimming pared 5 bases from V and 3 bases from J, leaving 5 bases between. This CDR3 is 11 amino acids long. The DNA of the CDR3 is TGCGCCAGCAGTCGTGAAGAGACCCAGTACTTC. It specifies CASSREETQYF.

This chain joins TRBV7-2 and TRBJ1-5, with D unresolved. The CDR3 consists of 12 residues. The V end was cut by 2 bases, the J end by 5 bases, with 4 bases between. Germline V CDR1 and CDR2: SGHTA, FQGNSA. As DNA, the CDR3 is TGTGCCAGCAGCTTACCAGATCAGCCCCAGCATTTT. Amino acids: CASSLPDQPQHF.

J is TRBJ1-2 and V is TRBV5-1; D remains ambiguous. The length of the CDR3 is 14 residues. CDR1 SGHRS and CDR2 YFSETQ come from the germline V gene. Deletions cut 0 bases from V and 0 bases from J, with 6 bases between. The CDR3 DNA reads TGCGCCAGCAGCTTGGACACCTCTAACTATGGCTACACCTTC. Protein product: CASSLDTSNYGYTF.

A note on this clone: Its ends do not fully match the called genes, so a read error is possible. The J gene is TRBJ1-4, the V gene TRBV20-1, with D possibly TRBD1 on 6 matching bases. Germline CDR1 DFQATT, CDR2 SNEGSKA (reference sequence). The CDR3 totals 11 residues. This CDR3 is CSANAGTSRAF. The CDR3 DNA is TGCAGTGCAAACGCCGGGACATCAAGGGCCTTT.

CDR3 sequence: CAGGGRGRDSNQPQHF. The CDR3 nucleotides are TGTGCCGGTGGGGGCAGGGGACGGGATAGCAATCAGCCCCAGCATTTT. The chain employs TRBV28 and TRBJ1-5, with a tentative D call TRBD1 (6 bases). Deletions cut 11 bases from V and 0 bases from J, with 20 bases between. The CDR3 runs 16 residues. Germline-derived CDR1 and CDR2 are MDHEN and SYDVKM.

The V gene is TRBV18, the J gene TRBJ1-2; 10 nucleotides line up with TRBD1. V dropped 6 bases and J dropped 8; count of bases not matched to a gene: 15. Germline lookup yields CDR1 KGHSH and CDR2 LQKENI. The CDR3 has 16 residues. CDR3 sequence (DNA): TGTGCCAGCTCCCCCGGGACAGGGGCCATCGTCTGGGGCTACACCTTC. Translation gives CASSPGTGAIVWGYTF.

In nucleotides, the CDR3 is TGTGCCAGCAGTTTAGCGGGGGGGATCAATGAGCAGTTCTTC. Translating it yields CASSLAGGINEQFF. The chain joins TRBV6-5 to TRBJ2-1; 11 bases match TRBD2. J gave up 6 bases and V 4 bases, and 2 bases lay outside the gene matches. The V gene's germline CDR1 is MNHEY and CDR2 SVGAGI. The CDR3 consists of 14 residues.

The rearrangement uses TRBV7-2 and TRBJ2-7; D could derive from TRBD1 or TRBD2 (5 bases each). The CDR3 spans 16 residues. Germline V CDR1 and CDR2: SGHTA, FQGNSA. V dropped 1 base and J dropped 4 bases, with 17 bases sitting between them. CDR3 in amino acids: CASSLVGDAPPYEQYF. In DNA, the CDR3 is TGTGCCAGCAGCTTAGTGGGGGACGCCCCCCCATACGAGCAGTACTTC.